The clone carrying this TCR beta chain was seen many times. Its antigen is as yet unknown. The sample belongs to a study of molecular identifiers for immune sequencing clone quantification. Study conclusions and caveats: In CMV-specific effectors, clones above 20 copies held over 98% of molecules; naive, under 1%.

Germline values: CDR1 LGHNA, CDR2 YSLEER. Deletions cut 3 bases from V and 0 bases from J, with 8 bases between. The CDR3 consists of 15 residues. Previously described methods and listed TCR primers produced bulk TCR libraries. TCRdb re-called the PCR reads with MiXCR, one entry per CDR3 protein. The repertoire consists of about half a million distinct CDR3 sequences, with over 20% occurring once and the leading ten covering around 0.84%. The chain couples TRBV4-3 to TRBJ2-2; D perhaps matches TRBD2 (5 bases). The sequenced material came from naive CD8+ T cells from blood, with Jurkat cell RNA spiked in. Sample subset: FACS-sorted CD8+CD4-CCR7+CD45RA+ naive T cells. The sequence came from a human donor in good health. Some libraries in this study had Jurkat cell RNA spiked in. This CDR3 is CASSQGVSNTGELFF. The DNA of the CDR3 is TGCGCCAGCAGCCAGGGAGTATCGAACACCGGGGAGCTGTTTTTT.